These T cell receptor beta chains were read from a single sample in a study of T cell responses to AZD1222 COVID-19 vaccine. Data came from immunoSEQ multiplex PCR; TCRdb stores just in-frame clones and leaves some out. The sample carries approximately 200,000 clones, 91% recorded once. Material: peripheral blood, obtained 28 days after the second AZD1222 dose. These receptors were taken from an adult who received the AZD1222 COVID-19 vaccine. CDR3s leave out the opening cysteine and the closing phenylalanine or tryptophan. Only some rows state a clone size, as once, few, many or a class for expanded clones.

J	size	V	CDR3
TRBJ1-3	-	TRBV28	ASSLPSGNTIY
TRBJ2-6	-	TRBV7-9	ASSPGHSGANVLT
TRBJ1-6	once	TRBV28	ASSLLGQGDSPLH
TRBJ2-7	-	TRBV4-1	ASSQTPSEQY
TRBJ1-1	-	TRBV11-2	ASSLARQGKAF
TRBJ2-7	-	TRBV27	ASSFKSGEQY
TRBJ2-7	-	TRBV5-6	ASSLAGRAEQY
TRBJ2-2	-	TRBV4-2	ASSQERLATVQNTGELF
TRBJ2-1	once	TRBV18	ASSLGLVNNEQF
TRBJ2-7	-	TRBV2	ASSEGGYEQY
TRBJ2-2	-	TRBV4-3	ASSQTLGRGPGELF
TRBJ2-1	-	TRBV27	ASRPGHLRDGKSYNEQF
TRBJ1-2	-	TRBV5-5	ASSGEVVFYGYT
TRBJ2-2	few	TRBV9	ASSANTAGELF
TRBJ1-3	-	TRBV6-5	ASSPSGAAGNTIY
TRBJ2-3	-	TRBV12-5	ASGGGMGDTQY
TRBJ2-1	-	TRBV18	ASSPGRGYNEQF
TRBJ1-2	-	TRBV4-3	ASSRTLGVSGYT
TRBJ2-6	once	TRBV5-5	ASSLAVQAGANVLT
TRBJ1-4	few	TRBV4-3	ASSQDLRTVNEKLF
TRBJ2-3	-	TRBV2	ASSEDQNGDTQY
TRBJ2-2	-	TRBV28	ASSRGLAATGELF
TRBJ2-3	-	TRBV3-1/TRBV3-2	ASSQGGITQY
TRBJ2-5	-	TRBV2	ASKSNRQETQY
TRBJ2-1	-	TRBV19	ASSTNREGEQF
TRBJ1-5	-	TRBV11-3	ASSFDPGEPQH
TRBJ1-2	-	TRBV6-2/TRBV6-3	ASSYTGTGYGYT
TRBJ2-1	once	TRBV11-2	ASSPRGGNEQF
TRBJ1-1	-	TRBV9	ASSAGGAGAF
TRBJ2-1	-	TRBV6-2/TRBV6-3	ASSYSKDYLVEQF
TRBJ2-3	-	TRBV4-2	ASSQGDLAGGTDTQY
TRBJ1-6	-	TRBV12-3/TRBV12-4	ASRAQNSPLH
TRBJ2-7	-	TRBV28	ASSSAGGVEDEQY
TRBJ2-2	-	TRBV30	AWAGGSTGELF
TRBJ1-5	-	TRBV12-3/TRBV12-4	ASTGMGQPQH
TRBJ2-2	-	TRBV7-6	ASSVGPNTGELF